The 29 T cell receptor beta chains listed next were all sequenced from one sample in a study of control samples from healthy donors and cancer patients. TCRdb keeps only in-frame clones here, not all; method: immunoSEQ multiplex PCR. The table has roughly 130,000 clones, roughly 90% seen once; the top ten hold about 3.4%. Sequenced material: blood. The source of these receptors is a man aged 50 to 60 in good health.

This chain links TRBV3-1 (or the pseudogene TRBV3-2) with TRBJ2-7; TRBD1 aligns across 7 bases. The CDR3 extends over 15 amino acids. From germline, CDR1 is LGHDT and CDR2 YNNKEL (reference sequence). V lost 0 bases to trimming and J lost 1 base; unmatched junction nucleotides: 3. CDR3 nucleotides: TGTGCCAGCAGCCAAGAATCACAGGGGTCCTACGAGCAGTACTTC. Translated, it gives CASSQESQGSYEQYF.

The chain is built from TRBV6-5 and TRBJ2-7; 8 bases are a match to TRBD1. This CDR3 contains 16 residues. J lost 3 bases, V lost 0 bases, and 7 bases had no gene match. Germline V gene data show CDR1 as MNHEY and CDR2 as SVGAGI. Here the CDR3 DNA reads TGTGCCAGCAGTTACTCAGGCCCCGACAGGGGCTACGAGCAGTACTTC. Translation: CASSYSGPDRGYEQYF.

The chain uses TRBV30 and TRBJ2-1, with 11 bases aligning to TRBD2. V dropped 5 bases and J dropped 4; count of bases not matched to a gene: 4. CDR3 length: 14 residues. CDR1 and CDR2 (germline): GTSNPN, SVGIG (reference sequence). CDR3 bases: TGTGCCTGGTCCGGGACTAGCGGTTACAATGAGCAGTTCTTC. Translating it yields CAWSGTSGYNEQFF.

This clone was seen a few times. The chain joins TRBV28 to TRBJ2-1, with a weak D call TRBD1 (5 bases). The CDR3 has 14 amino acids. Germline CDR1 reads MDHEN; CDR2 reads SYDVKM. V gave up 5 bases and J gave up 8 bases, with 16 bases separating them. The CDR3 DNA sequence: TGTGCCAGCAGTAGTATCTCGTTCAGGGATGAGCAGTTCTTC. Amino acids: CASSSISFRDEQFF.

This clone was counted only a few times. The chain links TRBV7-2 to TRBJ1-3, with TRBD1 as a possible D gene (6 bases). Germline assignment: CDR1 SGHTA and CDR2 FQGNSA. This CDR3 contains 16 residues. Trimming took 2 bases from V and 0 from J, leaving 11 bases between them. CDR3 DNA: TGTGCCAGCAGCTTAACCAACAGGGCCTCTGGAAACACCATATATTTT. Residues: CASSLTNRASGNTIYF.

The rearrangement uses TRBV10-2 and TRBJ2-7; D unclear. Deletions cut 0 bases from V and 6 bases from J, with 3 bases between. This CDR3 has 11 residues. Per germline, CDR1 WSHSY and CDR2 SAAADI. This CDR3 reads CASSESLEQYF. CDR3 nucleotides: TGCGCCAGCAGTGAGTCGCTCGAGCAGTACTTC.

The V gene is TRBV5-4, the J gene TRBJ2-7; maybe TRBD1 (5 bases). CDR3 size: 13 residues. V was pared by 2 bases and J by 5 bases, with 11 bases between. The germline V gene encodes CDR1 SGHNT and CDR2 YYREEE (reference sequence). The CDR3 bases are TGTGCCAGCAGCTTCCCAAAAGGGGACGAGCAGTACTTC. Its translation is CASSFPKGDEQYF. Supplemented by reference TRBV5-4 and TRBJ2-7, the full variable domain reads ETGVTQSPTHLIKTRGQQVTLRCSSQSGHNTVSWYQQALGQGPQFIFQYYREEENGRGNFPPRFSGLQFPNYSSELNVNALELDDSALYLCASSFPKGDEQYFGPGTRLTVT.

This chain joins TRBV5-3 and TRBJ2-5; D remains unclear. TRBV5-3 qualifies as an ORF whose function is uncertain. Trimming took 4 bases from V and 10 from J, leaving 11 bases between them. The length of the CDR3 is 11 residues. The CDR3 nucleotides read TGTGCCAGAAGCCGGCGTGAGGACCAGTACTTC. Residues: CARSRREDQYF.

CDR3 DNA: TGCGCCAGCAGCCCCGAGGAAAACCCTAACTATGGCTACACCTTC. This codes for CASSPEENPNYGYTF. The V call is TRBV5-1, the J call TRBJ1-2; D gene uncertain. V was trimmed by 4 bases and J by 0 bases, leaving 13 bases between them. Germline V CDR1 and CDR2: SGHRS, YFSETQ. The CDR3 is 15 residues long.

This clone was recorded once. The chain recombines TRBV6-5 with TRBJ1-6; the D is unclear. The V gene's germline CDR1 is MNHEY and CDR2 SVGAGI. Between the trimmed V and J ends, which lost 4 bases and 5 bases, there was a span of 15 bases. There are 16 residues in the CDR3. CDR3 amino acids: CASSSRQTFNNSPLHF. The CDR3 nucleotides read TGTGCCAGCAGTTCACGGCAGACATTTAATAATTCACCCCTCCACTTT.

The J gene is TRBJ1-2, the V gene TRBV11-2, with D tentatively TRBD1 (6 bases). Germline assignment: CDR1 SGHAT and CDR2 FQNNGV. V was trimmed by 4 bases and J by 6 bases, leaving 15 bases between them. This CDR3 comprises 14 residues. The CDR3, as DNA: TGTGCCAGCAGCTCCCTTAGGGGGAAGGATGGCTACACCTTC. It translates to CASSSLRGKDGYTF.

The rearrangement uses TRBV7-2 and TRBJ2-3; the D is unclear. Germline CDR1 reads SGHTA; CDR2 reads FQGNSA. This CDR3 is built from 14 residues. The V and J ends lost 3 bases and 5 bases respectively, with 12 bases between them. The CDR3: CASSFLRRGDTQYF. In DNA form, the CDR3 reads TGTGCCAGCAGCTTTTTACGTCGTGGAGATACGCAGTATTTT.

The chain recombines TRBV6-1 with TRBJ2-3; 14 bases fit TRBD2. Germline lookup yields CDR1 MNHNS and CDR2 SASEGT. The CDR3 contains 16 residues. V was pared by 1 base and J by 5 bases, with 2 bases of the junction left unmatched. In DNA form, the CDR3 reads TGTGCCAGCAGTGAAGGACTAGCGGGGGGGCAAGATACGCAGTATTTT. Translated, it gives CASSEGLAGGQDTQYF.

On this clone: The same CDR3 also results from other DNA sequences found in this sample. The chain employs TRBV6-5 and TRBJ1-1; D remains ambiguous. Germline V gene lookup returns CDR1 MNHEY and CDR2 SVGAGI. The CDR3 has 12 residues. The CDR3 sequence: CAGIGIAPEAFF. The DNA of the CDR3 is TGTGCTGGAATTGGAATCGCCCCTGAAGCTTTCTTT.

The chain has TRBV5-1 and TRBJ2-5; 14 nucleotides agree with TRBD2. V shed 3 bases, J shed 6 bases, and the junction held 7 bases outside the gene matches. Germline assignment: CDR1 SGHRS and CDR2 YFSETQ. The CDR3 length is 16 residues. In DNA, the CDR3 is TGCGCCAGCAGCTCACGGACTAGCGGGGGGAGGAAGACCCAGTACTTC. It codes for CASSSRTSGGRKTQYF.

This chain joins TRBV29-1 and TRBJ2-3; tentative D call: TRBD2 (5 bases). The CDR3 is 13 residues long. Trimming removed 7 bases from V and 1 base from J, with 12 bases in between. Germline V gene sequence: CDR1 SQVTM, CDR2 ANQGSEA. The CDR3 reads CSERAIGTDTQYF. DNA of the CDR3: TGCAGCGAGAGGGCAATCGGCACAGATACGCAGTATTTT.

The V gene is TRBV4-2, the J gene TRBJ2-1, with D possibly matching TRBD2 (7 bases). V lost 1 base to trimming and J lost 7 bases, with 11 bases between them. The germline V gene has CDR1 LGHNA and CDR2 YNFKEQ. This CDR3 comprises 14 residues. The CDR3 DNA follows: TGTGCCAGCAGCCAAGCGGGGGGCGGGAATGAGCAGTTCTTC. It codes for CASSQAGGGNEQFF.

The chain carries TRBV2 and TRBJ1-3; D not certain. CDR1 is SNHLY and CDR2 is FYNNEI in the germline V gene. The V gene lost 5 bases and the J gene lost 3 bases, with 8 bases spanning the gap. CDR3 length equals 13 residues. The CDR3 bases are TGTGCCAGCAGTCTGGGTTATGGAAACACCATATATTTT. Translating gives CASSLGYGNTIYF.

The rearrangement links TRBV7-2 to TRBJ1-5; D remains unclear. This CDR3 comprises 17 residues. CDR1 is SGHTA, CDR2 FQGNSA, per germline. V gave up 1 base and J gave up 3 bases, with 16 bases separating them. CDR3 sequence reads: CASSLEVKGFTNQPQHF. The CDR3 DNA reads TGTGCCAGCAGCTTAGAGGTGAAAGGGTTTACCAATCAGCCCCAGCATTTT.

V usage is TRBV9 and J usage is TRBJ2-3; the D is unclear. The V end was cut by 6 bases, the J end by 1 base, with 18 bases between. The germline V gene has CDR1 SGDLS and CDR2 YYNGEE. This CDR3 has 16 residues. The CDR3 is CASNPTGSSRTDTQYF. In DNA form, the CDR3 reads TGTGCCAGCAACCCCACGGGTAGCTCGCGCACAGATACGCAGTATTTT. The full variable domain, completed using reference TRBV9 and TRBJ2-3, is DSGVTQTPKHLITATGQRVTLRCSPRSGDLSVYWYQQSLDQGLQFLIQYYNGEERAKGNILERFSAQQFPDLHSELNLSSLELGDSALYFCASNPTGSSRTDTQYFGPGTRLTVL.

This chain connects TRBV9 to TRBJ1-3; 8 bases match TRBD1. The CDR3 spans 15 residues. The J segment lost 5 bases and the V segment lost 2 bases, leaving 6 bases of the junction unmatched. CDR1 SGDLS and CDR2 YYNGEE come from the germline V gene. CDR3 amino acids: CASSVSRTGRNTIYF. The CDR3 region has the DNA TGTGCCAGCAGCGTCTCTCGGACAGGGAGAAACACCATATATTTT.

This clone occurred a few times. The genes are TRBV7-8 and TRBJ1-1; perhaps TRBD1 as D (6 bases). The CDR3 consists of 14 residues. Germline values: CDR1 SGHVS, CDR2 FQNEAQ. With 5 bases removed from V and 1 base from J, the gap between germline ends came to 11 bases. This chain's CDR3 is CASSPGHQNTEAFF. CDR3 DNA: TGTGCCAGCAGCCCGGGACACCAGAACACTGAAGCTTTCTTT.

The chain combines TRBV18 with TRBJ2-2; 8 nucleotides match TRBD1. V lost 5 bases and J lost 6; bases outside the gene matches: 11. This CDR3 comprises 16 residues. Per the germline V gene, CDR1 is KGHSH and CDR2 is LQKENI. For the CDR3, the DNA is TGTGCCAGCTCAACATCCGGACAGGGAGGCTCCGGGGAGCTGTTTTTT. It yields the protein CASSTSGQGGSGELFF.

The chain joins TRBV5-5 to TRBJ2-7, with D tentatively TRBD1 (6 bases). CDR1 is SGHKS and CDR2 is YYEKEE in the germline V gene (reference sequence). The CDR3 covers 16 residues. Trimming removed 4 bases from V and 3 bases from J, with 20 bases in between. This chain's CDR3 is CASSRQLQGFSYEQYF. The CDR3, as DNA: TGTGCCAGCAGCCGACAACTACAGGGTTTTAGCTACGAGCAGTACTTC.

This rearrangement joins TRBV5-4 to TRBJ1-4, with D hard to call. CDR3 length: 13 residues. Germline lookup yields CDR1 SGHNT and CDR2 YYREEE (reference sequence). V was pared by 1 base and J by 3 bases, with 4 bases between. CDR3 region: CASSLPPNEKLFF. CDR3 in DNA: TGTGCCAGCAGCTTGCCGCCTAATGAAAAACTGTTTTTT.

In DNA form, the CDR3 reads TGTGCCAGCAGCCCGACACACACCTACGAGCAGTACTTC. Its translation: CASSPTHTYEQYF. The rearrangement links TRBV11-3 to TRBJ2-7; D is unresolved. The CDR3 contains 13 residues. Germline CDR1 SGHNT, CDR2 YENEEA. Deletions cut 5 bases from V and 2 bases from J, with 10 bases between.

This chain joins TRBV10-2 and TRBJ1-1; 11 bases align to TRBD1. Germline trimming cut 2 bases from V and 3 bases from J; bases unmatched to any gene: 5. CDR1 is WSHSY and CDR2 is SAAADI in the germline V gene. CDR3 length: 16 amino acids. CDR3 sequence reads: CASSERDRGVDTEAFF. The CDR3 nucleotides read TGCGCCAGCAGTGAGAGGGACAGGGGGGTGGACACTGAAGCTTTCTTT.

The chain uses TRBV18 and TRBJ1-4; D not certain. Trimming removed 3 bases from V and 5 bases from J, with 19 bases in between. This CDR3 has 17 amino acids. Germline values: CDR1 KGHSH, CDR2 LQKENI. DNA of the CDR3: TGTGCCAGCTCACCGACCGTCGGCTCAGGCGGAAATGAAAAACTGTTTTTT. This codes for CASSPTVGSGGNEKLFF.

J is TRBJ1-1 and V is TRBV3-1 (or the pseudogene TRBV3-2); D remains ambiguous. The CDR3 totals 14 residues. V lost 0 bases and J lost 5, with 10 bases in between. Germline CDR1 and CDR2: LGHDT and YNNKEL (reference sequence). CDR3 loop: CASSQEPERTEAFF. DNA of the CDR3: TGTGCCAGCAGCCAAGAACCCGAGCGAACTGAAGCTTTCTTT.